These T cell receptor beta chains were read from a single sample in a study of blood T cells in healthy people across ages. TCRdb re-analysed the 5' RACE reads in MiXCR, keeping a single row per CDR3 protein. The sample lists 350,000 to 450,000 distinct CDR3 sequences; roughly half were seen once. The sequencing input was blood. The receptors originated from a man aged 55 to 70 in good health. CDR3s include the opening cysteine and the closing phenylalanine or tryptophan. Each record gives: CDR3 protein, CDR3 DNA, clone size, V gene, J gene, D gene. A D gene is named only where the DNA matches it firmly. Expanded clones get a size class; other rows say once, few or many, or leave the size out.

CASSLYTGSYEQYF,TGTGCCAGCAGTTTATATACAGGGAGTTACGAGCAGTACTTC,NA,TRBV28,TRBJ2-7,NA
CASSLQTGASGEQFF,TGTGCCAGCAGCTTACAGACAGGGGCCAGCGGGGAGCAGTTCTTC,few,TRBV7-2,TRBJ2-1,TRBD1
CASSYGRQVTSYEQYF,TGTGCCAGCAGTTACGGGCGCCAGGTGACCTCCTACGAGCAGTACTTC,NA,TRBV6-2/TRBV6-3,TRBJ2-7,NA
CSARDNAGYQETQYF,TGCAGTGCTAGAGATAACGCGGGGTACCAAGAGACCCAGTACTTC,NA,TRBV20-1,TRBJ2-5,NA
CASSPSGGGYGYTF,TGTGCCAGCAGCCCGTCGGGCGGGGGCTATGGCTACACCTTC,NA,TRBV5-5,TRBJ1-2,NA
CASSVEKDRGRNNEQYF,TGTGCCAGCAGCGTAGAAAAGGATAGGGGTAGGAACAATGAGCAGTACTTC,NA,TRBV9,TRBJ2-5,NA
CASSPRTLRVDGYTF,TGTGCCAGCAGCCCTCGGACGTTGAGGGTTGATGGCTACACCTTC,NA,TRBV14,TRBJ1-2,NA
CASSQERANTGELFF,TGTGCCAGCAGCCAGGAGCGAGCGAACACCGGGGAGCTGTTTTTT,NA,TRBV4-2,TRBJ2-2,NA
CASSPAPGARETQYF,TGTGCCAGCAGTCCCGCCCCAGGGGCGAGGGAGACCCAGTACTTC,few,TRBV12-3/TRBV12-4,TRBJ2-5,NA
CASTVDRVEAFF,TGTGCCAGCACTGTGGACAGGGTTGAAGCTTTCTTT,NA,TRBV12-3/TRBV12-4,TRBJ1-1,TRBD1
CASSQPMTGVDGYTF,TGCGCCAGCAGCCAGCCGATGACAGGGGTAGATGGCTACACCTTC,NA,TRBV5-1,TRBJ1-2,TRBD1
CASTPSGGLFAEAFF,TGTGCCAGCACCCCATCGGGGGGTTTGTTTGCTGAAGCTTTCTTT,NA,TRBV28,TRBJ1-1,NA
CASSYLAGGTKEQYF,TGTGCCAGCAGTTACTTAGCGGGAGGAACTAAAGAGCAGTACTTC,NA,TRBV6-2/TRBV6-3,TRBJ2-7,TRBD2
CAISDPGLENIQYF,TGTGCCATCAGTGACCCGGGACTCGAAAACATTCAGTACTTC,NA,TRBV10-3,TRBJ2-4,NA
CASSQGETSGGSDTQYF,TGTGCCAGCAGCCAAGGTGAAACTAGCGGGGGCTCAGATACGCAGTATTTT,NA,TRBV3-1,TRBJ2-3,TRBD2
CSASGSLAGNFNEQFF,TGCAGTGCTAGCGGCTCACTAGCGGGCAACTTCAATGAGCAGTTCTTC,few,TRBV20-1,TRBJ2-1,TRBD2
CSVLGHGNTGELFF,TGCAGCGTCCTAGGGCACGGCAACACCGGGGAGCTGTTTTTT,NA,TRBV29-1,TRBJ2-2,NA
CASTRGQGTEAFF,TGTGCCAGCACCAGGGGACAGGGGACTGAAGCTTTCTTT,many,TRBV7-2,TRBJ1-1,TRBD1
CASSDGTDTQYF,TGTGCCAGCAGTGACGGAACAGATACGCAGTATTTT,few,TRBV2,TRBJ2-3,NA
CASSHTWGALSYEQYF,TGCGCCAGCAGCCACACATGGGGGGCCCTCTCCTACGAGCAGTACTTC,NA,TRBV4-1,TRBJ2-7,NA
CASREGDSPLHF,TGTGCCAGCAGGGAAGGGGACTCACCCCTCCACTTT,NA,TRBV6-6,TRBJ1-6,NA
CSAREQVYGYTF,TGCAGTGCTAGAGAGCAGGTCTATGGCTACACCTTC,NA,TRBV20-1,TRBJ1-2,NA
CASSLREEEKLFF,TGTGCCAGTAGCTTGAGGGAGGAGGAAAAACTGTTTTTT,NA,TRBV7-2,TRBJ1-4,NA
CSAAGSGEETQYF,TGCAGTGCGGCAGGCTCTGGGGAAGAGACCCAGTACTTC,NA,TRBV20-1,TRBJ2-5,NA
CASSLGADNYGYTF,TGTGCCAGCAGCTTAGGCGCAGATAACTATGGCTACACCTTC,NA,TRBV7-9,TRBJ1-2,NA
CSARSIGQKENYGYTF,TGCAGTGCTAGATCGATCGGGCAGAAGGAGAACTATGGCTACACCTTC,many,TRBV20-1,TRBJ1-2,NA
CASSHSLGGGYEQYF,TGTGCCAGCAGCCACTCATTGGGCGGGGGCTACGAGCAGTACTTC,few,TRBV5-6,TRBJ2-7,TRBD2
CASSLVASGSAIEQFF,TGTGCCAGCAGCTTAGTGGCTAGCGGCTCCGCAATTGAGCAGTTCTTC,NA,TRBV7-3,TRBJ2-1,TRBD2
CASSQEIAGVGAGIQETQYF,TGTGCCAGCAGCCAAGAAATAGCGGGAGTGGGAGCCGGAATCCAAGAGACCCAGTACTTC,few,TRBV4-2,TRBJ2-5,TRBD2
CSARRVGSDSEQYF,TGCAGTGCTAGAAGGGTGGGGTCGGATTCCGAGCAGTACTTC,few,TRBV20-1,TRBJ2-7,NA
CASSRSRAYNEQFF,TGTGCCAGCAGCCGAAGCAGGGCTTACAATGAGCAGTTCTTC,few,TRBV7-2,TRBJ2-1,NA
CAGGRSSYNSPLHF,TGTGCCGGGGGACGTAGCTCCTATAATTCACCCCTCCACTTT,NA,TRBV7-3,TRBJ1-6,NA